This T cell receptor beta chain was sequenced in a study of early T cells in non-severe SARS-CoV-2 infection. For the study at large: Unsorted whole blood bulk RNA was sequenced, with unpaired chains. Study observations and caveats: Matching with VDJdb favored anti-spike CD8 responses (missing private and CD4 specificities).

This clonotype was seen ten or more times. The antigen remains unidentified. The germline V gene encodes CDR1 LGHNA and CDR2 YSLEER. The V end was cut by 5 bases, the J end by 6 bases, with 5 bases between. CDR3 length: 11 residues. Individually, cDNA molecules had unique molecular identifiers attached to them. From the 5' RACE reads, TCRdb called clonotypes with MiXCR, one entry per CDR3 protein. In the table there are roughly 25,000 distinct CDR3 sequences, roughly 4.2% of which are singletons. This clonotype was sampled from an adult who was a healthcare worker with PCR-confirmed SARS-CoV-2 infection or an uninfected control (not recorded which). The chain links TRBV4-3 to TRBJ2-1; D gene unclear. The sequencing input was whole blood. The CDR3 sequence: CASSNFNEQFF. The CDR3, as DNA: TGCGCCAGCAGCAATTTCAATGAGCAGTTCTTC.